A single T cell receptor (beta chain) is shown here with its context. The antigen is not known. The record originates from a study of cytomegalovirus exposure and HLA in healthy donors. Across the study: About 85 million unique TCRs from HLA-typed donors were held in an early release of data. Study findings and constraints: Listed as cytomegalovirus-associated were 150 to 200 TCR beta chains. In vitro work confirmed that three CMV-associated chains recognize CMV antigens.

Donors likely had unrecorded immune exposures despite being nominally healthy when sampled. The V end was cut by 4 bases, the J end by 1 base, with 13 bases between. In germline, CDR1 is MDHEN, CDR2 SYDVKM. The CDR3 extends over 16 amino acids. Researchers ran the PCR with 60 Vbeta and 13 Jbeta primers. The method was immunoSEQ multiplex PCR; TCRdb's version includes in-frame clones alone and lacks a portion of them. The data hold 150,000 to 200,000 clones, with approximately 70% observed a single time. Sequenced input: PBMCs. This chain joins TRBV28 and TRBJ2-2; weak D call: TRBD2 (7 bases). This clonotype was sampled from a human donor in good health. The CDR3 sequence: CASSSRGALNTGELFF. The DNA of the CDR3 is TGTGCCAGCAGTTCCCGGGGGGCACTGAACACCGGGGAGCTGTTTTTT.